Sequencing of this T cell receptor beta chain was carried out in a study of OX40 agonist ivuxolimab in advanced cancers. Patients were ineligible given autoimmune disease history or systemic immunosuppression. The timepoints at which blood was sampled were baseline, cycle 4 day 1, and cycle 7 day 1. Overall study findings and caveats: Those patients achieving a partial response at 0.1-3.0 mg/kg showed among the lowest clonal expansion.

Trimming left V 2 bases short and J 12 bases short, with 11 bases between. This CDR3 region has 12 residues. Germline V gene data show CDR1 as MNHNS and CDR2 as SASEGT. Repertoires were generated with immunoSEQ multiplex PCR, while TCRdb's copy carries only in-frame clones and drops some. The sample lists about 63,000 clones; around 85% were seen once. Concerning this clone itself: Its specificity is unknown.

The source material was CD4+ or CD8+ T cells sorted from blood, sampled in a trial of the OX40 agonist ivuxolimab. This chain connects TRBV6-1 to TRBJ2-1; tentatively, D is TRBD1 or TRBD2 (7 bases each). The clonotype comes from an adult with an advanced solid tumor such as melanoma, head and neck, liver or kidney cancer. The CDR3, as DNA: TGTGCCAGCAGTGAACAGGGGGGGCCGCAGTTCTTC. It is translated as CASSEQGGPQFF.